These 19 T cell receptor beta chains were all obtained from the same sample, sequenced in a study of PD-L1 blockade in urothelial cancer. Using immunoSEQ multiplex PCR, the repertoire was profiled, and TCRdb retains in-frame clones only, with some absent. The table has under 130,000 clones, around 82% seen once. The specimen comprised PBMCs, sampled around atezolizumab (anti-PD-L1) treatment. These receptors were taken from a man aged 45-60 years with urothelial cancer.

This chain uses TRBV11-3 with TRBJ1-1; D not resolved. Germline V gives CDR1 SGHNT, CDR2 YENEEA. The CDR3 covers 13 residues. The germline V and J ends were trimmed by 3 bases and 1 base, with 6 bases remaining between them. This chain's CDR3 is CASSFEANTEAFF. The CDR3 DNA reads TGTGCCAGCAGCTTTGAGGCGAACACTGAAGCTTTCTTT.

This chain links TRBV5-4 with TRBJ2-1, with D unresolved. The CDR3 is 11 residues long. V gave up 0 bases and J gave up 9 bases, with 4 bases separating them. Germline loops: CDR1 SGHNT, CDR2 YYREEE (reference sequence). CDR3 residues: CASSLAGEQFF. The CDR3 DNA sequence: TGTGCCAGCAGCTTGGCGGGTGAGCAGTTCTTC.

This clone showed up just once. The CDR3 DNA is TGCGCCAGCAGCTTGGGCTCCGGGACAACAGACGGGGGAAACACCATATATTTT. Protein product: CASSLGSGTTDGGNTIYF. This sequence joins TRBV5-1 and TRBJ1-3, with D possibly TRBD1 on 6 matching bases. The germline V gene has CDR1 SGHRS and CDR2 YFSETQ. The CDR3 has 18 residues. The V end was cut by 0 bases, the J end by 4 bases, with 20 bases between.

This clone was detected only once. The rearrangement joins TRBV25-1 to TRBJ1-6; D gene ambiguous. In germline, CDR1 is MGHDK, CDR2 SYGVNS. V lost 2 bases to trimming and J lost 9 bases, with 11 bases between them. The CDR3 runs to 14 residues. CDR3 protein: CASSERPRISPLHF. The CDR3 coding sequence is TGTGCCAGCAGTGAACGCCCTAGAATTTCACCCCTCCACTTT.

CDR3 sequence: CATSRALSSSYNEQFF. CDR3 DNA: TGTGCCACCAGCAGAGCCCTCTCTAGCTCCTACAATGAGCAGTTCTTC. The chain has TRBV15 and TRBJ2-1; D gene ambiguous. V was clipped by 1 base and J by 0 bases, with 10 bases between them. The germline gives CDR1 LNHNV, CDR2 YYDKDF (reference sequence). This CDR3 spans 16 amino acids.

The genes are TRBV11-2 and TRBJ1-2; 8 bases are a match to TRBD1. The V gene's germline CDR1 is SGHAT and CDR2 FQNNGV. The CDR3 covers 17 residues. V was pared by 1 base and J by 1 base, with 8 bases of the junction left unmatched. The CDR3 is CASSLVTGGHSNYGYTF. Written as DNA, the CDR3 is TGTGCCAGCAGCTTAGTCACAGGGGGGCACAGTAACTATGGCTACACCTTC.

The chain has TRBV6-4 and TRBJ1-2, with D possibly matching TRBD1 (5 bases). Per the germline V gene, CDR1 is MRHNA and CDR2 is SNTAGT. The CDR3 sequence is 10 residues long. V lost 7 bases to trimming and J lost 8 bases, with 8 bases between them. The CDR3 nucleotides read TGTGCCAGCACGCAGGGCGGCTACACCTTC. It codes for CASTQGGYTF.

The chain recombines TRBV5-4 with TRBJ2-1; TRBD1 aligns across 9 bases. V shed 4 bases, J shed 5 bases, and the junction held 10 bases outside the gene matches. Germline-derived CDR1 and CDR2 are SGHNT and YYREEE (reference sequence). The CDR3 totals 16 residues. The CDR3 loop reads CASSGDWDRVDNEQFF. The CDR3 bases are TGTGCCAGCAGCGGGGACTGGGACAGGGTTGACAATGAGCAGTTCTTC.

The J gene is TRBJ1-2, the V gene TRBV19; TRBD1 aligns across 9 bases. Germline V gene data show CDR1 as LNHDA and CDR2 as SQIVND (reference sequence). This CDR3 is built from 16 residues. Trimming at V came to 5 bases and at J to 0 bases, leaving 7 bases not matched to a gene. This chain's CDR3 is CASSGGYRGPNYGYTF. CDR3 bases: TGTGCCAGTAGTGGCGGATACAGGGGGCCTAACTATGGCTACACCTTC.

For this clone: One junction end disagrees with the germline gene, perhaps due to a read error. The V gene is TRBV7-7, the J gene TRBJ2-3, with D possibly being TRBD2 (5 bases). The CDR3 is 16 residues long. The germline gives CDR1 SSHAT, CDR2 FNYEAQ (reference sequence). The CDR3 here is CASSLVEGVCTDTQYF. The CDR3 DNA reads as TGTGCTAGCAGCTTAGTAGAGGGTGTTTGCACAGATACGCAGTATTTT.

V is TRBV2 and J is TRBJ2-2, with D maybe TRBD1 (6 bases). V lost 7 bases and J lost 1, with 7 bases in between. The CDR3 sequence is 13 residues long. Germline V lookup: CDR1 SNHLY, CDR2 FYNNEI. CDR3 DNA: TGTGCCAGCAACAGGGAGAACACCGGGGAGCTGTTTTTT. Translation: CASNRENTGELFF.

This clone has only one observation. The CDR3: CASSYRGMNTEAFF. Here the CDR3 DNA reads TGTGCCAGCAGTTACAGGGGGATGAACACTGAAGCTTTCTTT. This sequence joins TRBV2 and TRBJ1-1, with TRBD1 matching 8 bases. Germline CDR1 is SNHLY and CDR2 is FYNNEI. After removal of 5 bases from V and 0 bases from J, the junction contained 2 bases not matched to a gene. This CDR3 has 14 amino acids.

The chain employs TRBV5-8 and TRBJ1-6; 7 nucleotides match TRBD1. The CDR3 runs 14 residues. The germline CDR1 and CDR2 sequences are SGHTS and YDEGEE. Trimming removed 1 base from V and 6 bases from J; junction bases left unmatched: 1. CDR3 protein: CASSLTGVNSPLHF. The CDR3, as DNA: TGTGCCAGCAGCTTGACAGGGGTTAATTCACCCCTCCACTTT.

This clone was recorded once. The CDR3 sequence is CASSLYSRSSGRAPMSSYNEQFF. The CDR3 DNA follows: TGTGCCAGCAGTTTATATAGTCGGTCTAGCGGGAGGGCCCCAATGAGCTCCTACAATGAGCAGTTCTTC. The chain has TRBV27 and TRBJ2-1, with 12 bases identical to TRBD2. CDR3 length equals 23 residues. The V gene's germline CDR1 is MNHEY and CDR2 SMNVEV (reference sequence). The V and J ends lost 1 base and 0 bases, in that order; junction bases with no gene match: 19.

The J gene is TRBJ1-5, the V gene TRBV18, with D perhaps matching TRBD1 (6 bases). This CDR3 is built from 16 residues. The V end lost 3 bases, the J end lost 0 bases, and 12 bases lay between the germline ends. Germline lookup yields CDR1 KGHSH and CDR2 LQKENI. The CDR3 bases are TGTGCCAGCTCACCGGGGGCCCAGTATAGCAATCAGCCCCAGCATTTT. Translating it yields CASSPGAQYSNQPQHF. The variable domain in full, completed from reference TRBV18 and TRBJ1-5, reads NAGVMQNPRHLVRRRGQEARLRCSPMKGHSHVYWYRQLPEEGLKFMVYLQKENIIDESGMPKERFSAEFPKEGPSILRIQQVVRGDSAAYFCASSPGAQYSNQPQHFGDGTRLSIL.

The V and J genes are TRBV2 and TRBJ1-1; D is possibly TRBD1 (5 bases). V was shortened by 3 bases and J by 2 bases, with 13 bases between the two germline ends. Germline CDR1 and CDR2: SNHLY and FYNNEI. The CDR3 is 15 amino acids. The CDR3 spells CASSERQLKNTEAFF. The CDR3 nucleotides are TGTGCCAGCAGTGAGAGACAGCTTAAAAACACTGAAGCTTTCTTT.

This clone was counted a single time. The chain is built from TRBV5-6 and TRBJ1-1, with 7 bases matching TRBD1. The junction had 7 bases not matched to a gene; V was cut back by 5 bases and J by 0 bases. The CDR3 runs 15 residues. Per germline, CDR1 SGHDT and CDR2 YYEEEE. CDR3 region: CASRKVGTVNTEAFF. The CDR3 region has the DNA TGTGCCAGCAGAAAAGTCGGGACAGTGAACACTGAAGCTTTCTTT.

The V and J genes are TRBV25-1 and TRBJ2-2, with 7 bases fitting TRBD2. Germline V gives CDR1 MGHDK, CDR2 SYGVNS. The trim removed 7 bases at V and 4 bases at J, leaving 6 bases unmatched. The CDR3 totals 14 residues. CDR3: CASKLASGTGELFF. In nucleotides, the CDR3 is TGTGCCAGCAAGTTGGCTAGCGGCACCGGGGAGCTGTTTTTT.

The genes are TRBV5-6 and TRBJ2-3, with 7 bases fitting TRBD2. The germline gives CDR1 SGHDT, CDR2 YYEEEE. The CDR3 covers 16 residues. After removal of 0 bases from V and 2 bases from J, the junction contained 6 bases not matched to a gene. For the CDR3, the DNA is TGTGCCAGCAGCTTGGGCGGGAGCTTCCCCACAGATACGCAGTATTTT. Protein: CASSLGGSFPTDTQYF.